These T cell receptor beta chains were read from a single sample in a study of beta chain features in type 1 diabetes. The method was immunoSEQ multiplex PCR; TCRdb's version includes in-frame clones alone and lacks a portion of them. This table has over 100,000 clones, about 40% appearing once. The sequencing sample was made of stem cell memory CD4+ T cells from blood. These receptors were obtained from a young woman in good health. Each CDR3 is given with its conserved first and last residue. Each record gives: V gene, D gene, clone size, J gene, CDR3 protein, CDR3 DNA. A D gene is named only where the DNA matches it firmly. The size field is filled for only some rows; it gives once, few, many or a size class.

>TRBV30|.|few|TRBJ2-7
CAGSGLASEQYF
TGTGCTGGATCAGGTCTGGCTTCCGAGCAGTACTTC
>TRBV7-8|TRBD2|.|TRBJ2-3
CAIGGGRGDTQYF
TGTGCCATCGGGGGGGGCAGGGGAGATACGCAGTATTTT
>TRBV19|.|.|TRBJ1-5
CASSIKRGPNQPQHF
TGTGCCAGTAGTATCAAGCGGGGTCCTAATCAGCCCCAGCATTTT
>TRBV6-5|.|.|TRBJ1-2
CASSPRGLGPGYTF
TGTGCCAGCAGTCCACGGGGGTTAGGGCCTGGCTACACCTTC
>TRBV30|TRBD2|few|TRBJ2-1
CAWSTGLAGAEQFF
TGTGCCTGGTCTACCGGACTAGCGGGAGCTGAGCAGTTCTTC
>TRBV5-6|.|.|TRBJ2-7
CASSYRARYEQYF
TGTGCCAGCAGCTACAGGGCTCGCTACGAGCAGTACTTC
>TRBV6-6|.|.|TRBJ2-5
CASSFSHEGEETQYF
TGTGCCAGCAGTTTTTCCCATGAGGGCGAAGAGACCCAGTACTTC
>TRBV4-3|TRBD1|few|TRBJ2-2
CASSHHRGTGDHGELFF
TGCGCCAGCAGCCACCACCGCGGGACAGGGGATCACGGGGAGCTGTTTTTT
>TRBV19|TRBD1|.|TRBJ2-7
CASSRDRLSSYEQYF
TGTGCCAGTAGCCGGGACAGGCTGAGCTCCTACGAGCAGTACTTC
>TRBV27|TRBD2|.|TRBJ2-7
CASSSSGRREQYF
TGTGCCAGCAGTTCGAGCGGGAGAAGGGAGCAGTACTTC
>TRBV2|.|.|TRBJ2-4
CASLGPNIQYF
TGTGCCAGCTTGGGCCCAAACATTCAGTACTTC
>TRBV7-9|.|few|TRBJ1-2
CASSSRTDYGYTF
TGTGCCAGCAGCTCGAGGACTGACTATGGCTACACCTTC
>TRBV19|.|.|TRBJ1-1
CASLRGWGTEAFF
TGTGCCAGCTTACGGGGTTGGGGAACTGAAGCTTTCTTT
>TRBV28|.|.|TRBJ1-5
CASTSDSNQPQHF
TGTGCCAGCACAAGCGATAGCAATCAGCCCCAGCATTTT
>TRBV18|.|.|TRBJ1-1
CASSPDMATEAFF
TGTGCCAGCTCACCTGACATGGCCACTGAAGCTTTCTTT
>TRBV30|.|.|TRBJ2-5
CAWSATGFGETQYF
TGTGCCTGGAGTGCCACAGGGTTCGGTGAGACCCAGTACTTC
>TRBV5-1|TRBD2|.|TRBJ2-5
CASSLLIPGLATHETQYF
TGCGCCAGCAGCTTGCTTATCCCGGGACTAGCGACCCACGAGACCCAGTACTTC
>TRBV5-4|TRBD1|once|TRBJ2-7
CASSLIGDRQYYEQYF
TGTGCCAGCAGCTTAATAGGGGACAGACAGTACTACGAGCAGTACTTC
>TRBV28|.|.|TRBJ2-7
CASKFELVGAEQYF
TGTGCCAGCAAGTTCGAACTAGTCGGAGCAGAGCAGTACTTC
>TRBV5-6|.|.|TRBJ2-3
CASSLGRRYTDTQYF
TGTGCCAGCAGCTTGGGGAGAAGATACACAGATACGCAGTATTTT
>TRBV11-2|.|few|TRBJ1-3
CASSLERTPAYF
TGTGCCAGCAGCTTAGAAAGGACACCGGCATATTTT
>TRBV6-5|.|few|TRBJ2-3
CASSLLASTDTQYF
TGTGCCAGCTCCCTTTTAGCTAGCACAGATACGCAGTATTTT
>TRBV7-2|.|few|TRBJ1-5
CASTPGLNQPQHF
TGTGCCAGCACCCCAGGGCTCAATCAGCCCCAGCATTTT
>TRBV7-2|.|few|TRBJ2-1
CASSKQGREQFF
TGTGCCAGCAGCAAACAGGGTCGTGAGCAGTTCTTC
>TRBV5-1|TRBD1|few|TRBJ1-2
CASRSLGQGYGYTF
TGCGCCAGCAGATCGCTCGGACAGGGCTATGGCTACACCTTC
>TRBV11-2|TRBD2|.|TRBJ2-1
CASSSIGLAGGPYNEQFF
TGTGCCAGCAGCTCCATAGGACTAGCGGGAGGGCCCTACAATGAGCAGTTCTTC
>TRBV9|TRBD2|.|TRBJ2-1
CASSVEGGRARLRNEQFF
TGTGCCAGCAGCGTAGAGGGCGGGAGGGCCAGACTAAGGAATGAGCAGTTCTTC
>TRBV2|.|.|TRBJ1-2
CASSEGLGDGYTF
TGTGCCAGCAGTGAAGGGCTAGGTGATGGCTACACCTTC
>TRBV6-5|.|.|TRBJ2-7
CATNGAYEQYF
TGTGCCACAAACGGGGCCTACGAGCAGTACTTC
>TRBV2|.|once|TRBJ1-2
CASTGINYGYTF
TGTGCCAGTACAGGGATCAACTATGGCTACACCTTC
>TRBV30|TRBD2|.|TRBJ2-3
CAWILAGVTDTQYF
TGTGCCTGGATCCTAGCGGGCGTTACCGATACGCAGTATTTT
>TRBV5-1|TRBD2|.|TRBJ2-1
CASSSSQTSVIFF
TGCGCCAGCAGCTCGAGCCAGACTAGCGTAATATTCTTC
>TRBV6-6|.|.|TRBJ1-4
CASSRQLEKLFF
TGTGCCAGCAGTCGACAGTTGGAAAAACTGTTTTTT
>TRBV30|.|.|TRBJ1-1
CAWSVISRGRNIEAFF
TGTGCCTGGAGTGTAATAAGTCGGGGAAGAAATATCGAAGCTTTCTTT
>TRBV27|TRBD2|few|TRBJ2-5
CASSPSGRAWETQYF
TGTGCCAGCAGTCCCAGCGGGAGGGCCTGGGAGACCCAGTACTTC
>TRBV29-1|.|few|TRBJ1-1
CSVQSRGFRITEAFF
TGCAGCGTTCAAAGTCGGGGATTCAGGATCACTGAAGCTTTCTTT
>TRBV18|.|many|TRBJ2-7
CASSPRGYEQYF
TGTGCCAGCTCACCGCGGGGCTACGAGCAGTACTTC
>TRBV2|TRBD2|once|TRBJ2-7
CASSEGISGKVEQYF
TGTGCCAGCAGTGAAGGGATTAGCGGGAAGGTCGAGCAGTACTTC
>TRBV5-1|TRBD1|.|TRBJ1-5
CASSLGTGGRQPQHF
TGCGCCAGCAGCTTGGGGACAGGGGGGAGACAGCCCCAGCATTTT
>TRBV2|TRBD1|few|TRBJ2-7
CASSAVPPGGRPYEQYF
TGTGCCAGCAGTGCTGTCCCCCCAGGGGGCCGACCCTACGAGCAGTACTTC
>TRBV5-1|TRBD2|.|TRBJ2-1
CASSRPPWSSGDNEQFF
TGCGCCAGCAGCCGACCCCCCTGGTCTAGCGGGGACAATGAGCAGTTCTTC
>TRBV6-6|.|few|TRBJ1-5
CASSYTGKGNQPQHF
TGTGCCAGCAGTTACACAGGAAAAGGCAATCAGCCCCAGCATTTT
>TRBV5-4|.|.|TRBJ2-1
CASSLSLRGEQFF
TGTGCCAGCAGCTTGAGCCTCCGGGGTGAGCAGTTCTTC
>TRBV4-2|.|.|TRBJ1-3
CASSQVDMTSGNTIYF
TGTGCCAGCAGCCAAGTGGACATGACCTCTGGAAACACCATATATTTT
>TRBV9|.|.|TRBJ2-1
CASSVSGHRNEQFF
TGTGCCAGCAGCGTAAGTGGGCACAGGAATGAGCAGTTCTTC
>TRBV20-1|.|.|TRBJ2-7
CSASVYEQYF
TGCAGTGCTAGCGTGTATGAGCAGTACTTC
>TRBV7-9|TRBD1|.|TRBJ1-2
CASSLETGYHYGYTF
TGTGCCAGCAGCTTAGAGACAGGGTACCACTATGGCTACACCTTC
>TRBV18|TRBD1|few|TRBJ2-3
CASSPPGQGQGDTQYF
TGTGCCAGCTCACCCCCGGGACAGGGCCAAGGGGATACGCAGTATTTT
>TRBV4-2|TRBD2|.|TRBJ2-1
CASSQVGGRINEQFF
TGTGCCAGCAGCCAAGTCGGCGGGAGGATCAATGAGCAGTTCTTC
>TRBV10-3|.|few|TRBJ2-3
CAIRNWDSRDTQYF
TGTGCCATCAGGAACTGGGACTCAAGGGATACGCAGTATTTT